This is a list of T cell receptor beta chains from one sample in a study of spatial heterogeneity in lung cancer. TCRdb reprocessed the 5' RACE reads with MiXCR, giving one entry per CDR3 protein. The sample yields approximately 6,300 distinct CDR3 sequences, about 13% seen once. The sample in question was normal lung tissue next to the tumor, obtained at surgery. The receptors derive from a female donor with early-stage non-small cell lung cancer. Each CDR3 is given with its conserved first and last residue. A D gene is named only where the DNA matches it firmly. The size of a clone is reported for some rows only, either as once, few or many, or as a class for expanded clones.

D gene: -; V gene: TRBV28; J gene: TRBJ1-5; clone size: medium-sized; CDR3 DNA: TGTGCCAGCAGTTTTCTCCGGACCCACAATCAGCCCCAGCATTTT; CDR3 protein: CASSFLRTHNQPQHF
D gene: TRBD1; V gene: TRBV5-1; J gene: TRBJ2-7; clone size: many; CDR3 DNA: TGCGCCAGCAGCACTCCGGGACAGGTGGGTGACGAGCAGTACTTC; CDR3 protein: CASSTPGQVGDEQYF
D gene: -; V gene: TRBV30; J gene: TRBJ1-5; clone size: medium-sized; CDR3 DNA: TGTGCCTGGAGTTTTACGGACAATCAGCCCCAGCATTTT; CDR3 protein: CAWSFTDNQPQHF
D gene: -; V gene: TRBV6-6; J gene: TRBJ2-3; clone size: medium-sized; CDR3 DNA: TGTGCCAGCAGTTACCAGGACACAGATACGCAGTATTTT; CDR3 protein: CASSYQDTDTQYF
D gene: TRBD1; V gene: TRBV20-1; J gene: TRBJ1-6; clone size: many; CDR3 DNA: TGCAGTGCTACCACAGGGGAATCACCCCTCCACTTT; CDR3 protein: CSATTGESPLHF
D gene: -; V gene: TRBV6-5; J gene: TRBJ2-5; clone size: many; CDR3 DNA: TGTGCCAGCAGTTACACGGGAGTGGGCCATGGGGAGACCCAGTACTTC; CDR3 protein: CASSYTGVGHGETQYF
D gene: -; V gene: TRBV14; J gene: TRBJ2-5; clone size: medium-sized; CDR3 DNA: TGTGCCAGCAGCCAAGAACGACAGACCCAGTACTTC; CDR3 protein: CASSQERQTQYF
D gene: -; V gene: TRBV7-2; J gene: TRBJ2-3; clone size: medium-sized; CDR3 DNA: TGTGCCAGCAGCTTAGTGGATTACACAGATACGCAGTATTTT; CDR3 protein: CASSLVDYTDTQYF
D gene: TRBD1; V gene: TRBV5-6; J gene: TRBJ2-5; clone size: -; CDR3 DNA: TGTGCCAGCAGTTCACAGGGGGAAGGAGAGACCCAGTACTTC; CDR3 protein: CASSSQGEGETQYF
D gene: -; V gene: TRBV7-2; J gene: TRBJ2-2; clone size: -; CDR3 DNA: TGTGCCAGCAGTATCATAGGGGGCAGCGGGAGTGGGAACACCGGGGAGCTGTTTTTT; CDR3 protein: CASSIIGGSGSGNTGELFF
D gene: TRBD1; V gene: TRBV18; J gene: TRBJ1-2; clone size: medium-sized; CDR3 DNA: TGTGCCAGCTCGCATGGACAGGGTAGCGGCTACACCTTC; CDR3 protein: CASSHGQGSGYTF
D gene: -; V gene: TRBV20-1; J gene: TRBJ2-5; clone size: many; CDR3 DNA: TGCAGTGCTAGAGATAATCAGGGGGGGTTTCAAGAGACCCAGTACTTC; CDR3 protein: CSARDNQGGFQETQYF
D gene: -; V gene: TRBV20-1; J gene: TRBJ2-7; clone size: medium-sized; CDR3 DNA: TGCAGTGCTGCTCCCCTGGGAGGAGTTACCTACGAGCAGTACTTC; CDR3 protein: CSAAPLGGVTYEQYF
D gene: -; V gene: TRBV5-1; J gene: TRBJ1-3; clone size: -; CDR3 DNA: TGCGCCAGCAGCTTGACTACGGACTTGGCTGGAAACACCATATATTTT; CDR3 protein: CASSLTTDLAGNTIYF
D gene: TRBD2; V gene: TRBV12-3/TRBV12-4; J gene: TRBJ2-1; clone size: many; CDR3 DNA: TGTGCCAGCAGTTTATTGGGTAGCGGGTCCTTC; CDR3 protein: CASSLLGSGSF
D gene: -; V gene: TRBV16; J gene: TRBJ1-1; clone size: medium-sized; CDR3 DNA: TGTGCCAGCAGTAGAGGGGCCACTGAAGCTTTCTTT; CDR3 protein: CASSRGATEAFF
D gene: -; V gene: TRBV5-4; J gene: TRBJ1-3; clone size: -; CDR3 DNA: TGTGCCAGCAGCTTGGTCGGCGGAACCTCTGGAAACACCATATATTTT; CDR3 protein: CASSLVGGTSGNTIYF
D gene: -; V gene: TRBV5-6; J gene: TRBJ2-7; clone size: -; CDR3 DNA: TGTGCCAGCAGCTGGGGCCCCGAGCAGTACTTC; CDR3 protein: CASSWGPEQYF
D gene: TRBD2; V gene: TRBV7-2; J gene: TRBJ2-3; clone size: many; CDR3 DNA: TGTGCCAGCAGCTATAGCGGGATCCGCACAGATACGCAGTATTTT; CDR3 protein: CASSYSGIRTDTQYF
D gene: -; V gene: TRBV6-9; J gene: TRBJ1-5; clone size: -; CDR3 DNA: TGTGCCAGCAGGAGCGGTATCGGTAGCGGACAGCCCCAGCATTTT; CDR3 protein: CASRSGIGSGQPQHF
D gene: TRBD1; V gene: TRBV28; J gene: TRBJ2-7; clone size: many; CDR3 DNA: TGTGCCAGCAGTCCTTCGGACAGGGGTCAGCAGTACTTC; CDR3 protein: CASSPSDRGQQYF
D gene: -; V gene: TRBV29-1; J gene: TRBJ2-3; clone size: many; CDR3 DNA: TGCAGCGTCCAGACGGGTTACACAGATACGCAGTATTTT; CDR3 protein: CSVQTGYTDTQYF
D gene: TRBD2; V gene: TRBV30; J gene: TRBJ2-4; clone size: -; CDR3 DNA: TGTGCCTGGAGTTTAACTAGCGGGGGAAACATTCAGTACTTC; CDR3 protein: CAWSLTSGGNIQYF
D gene: -; V gene: TRBV2; J gene: TRBJ2-7; clone size: few; CDR3 DNA: TGTGCCAGCAGTTTTAGCGGCTACGAGCAGTACTTC; CDR3 protein: CASSFSGYEQYF
D gene: -; V gene: TRBV7-6; J gene: TRBJ2-6; clone size: -; CDR3 DNA: TGTGCCAGCAGCTTACTTCTCCCTGGGGCCAACGTCCTGACTTTC; CDR3 protein: CASSLLLPGANVLTF
D gene: -; V gene: TRBV20-1; J gene: TRBJ2-7; clone size: many; CDR3 DNA: TGCAGTGCTAGAGACCTCTCGGGGGCGCGTACCTACGAGCAGTACTTC; CDR3 protein: CSARDLSGARTYEQYF
D gene: TRBD1; V gene: TRBV28; J gene: TRBJ1-6; clone size: medium-sized; CDR3 DNA: TGTGCCAGCAGTGCTTCCGGGACAGCCCTAAATTCACCCCTCCACTTT; CDR3 protein: CASSASGTALNSPLHF
D gene: -; V gene: TRBV7-7; J gene: TRBJ2-5; clone size: medium-sized; CDR3 DNA: TGTGCCAGCAGCTTAGACCGGCAAGAGACCCAGTACTTC; CDR3 protein: CASSLDRQETQYF
D gene: -; V gene: TRBV18; J gene: TRBJ2-6; clone size: many; CDR3 DNA: TGTGCCAGCTCACCACTTGCGCAGGTCTTCCTCTCCTCTGGGGCCAACGTCCTGACTTTC; CDR3 protein: CASSPLAQVFLSSGANVLTF
D gene: -; V gene: TRBV6-5; J gene: TRBJ2-2; clone size: many; CDR3 DNA: TGTGCCAGCAACCCAGGGAATCGTATCCGCACCGGGGAGCTGTTTTTT; CDR3 protein: CASNPGNRIRTGELFF
D gene: TRBD2; V gene: TRBV6-2/TRBV6-3; J gene: TRBJ2-2; clone size: many; CDR3 DNA: TGTGCCAGCAGTCCCCAGCCGGGACTAGCGGATTTGAACACCGGGGAGCTGTTTTTT; CDR3 protein: CASSPQPGLADLNTGELFF
D gene: TRBD1; V gene: TRBV28; J gene: TRBJ2-6; clone size: medium-sized; CDR3 DNA: TGTGCCAGCAGTTCCCGGACAGGGGGAGACTCTGGGGCCAACGTCCTGACTTTC; CDR3 protein: CASSSRTGGDSGANVLTF
D gene: -; V gene: TRBV27; J gene: TRBJ2-1; clone size: medium-sized; CDR3 DNA: TGTGCCAGCAGTTTATTTCGGGGTGGAGCCTACAATGAGCAGTTCTTC; CDR3 protein: CASSLFRGGAYNEQFF
D gene: TRBD1; V gene: TRBV19; J gene: TRBJ1-5; clone size: many; CDR3 DNA: TGTGCCAGTAGGACCCCGGGACAGCGTAATCAGCCCCAGCATTTT; CDR3 protein: CASRTPGQRNQPQHF
D gene: -; V gene: TRBV5-1; J gene: TRBJ2-7; clone size: few; CDR3 DNA: TGCGCCAGCAGCTTGGATGCAGGGTCGGACTACGAGCAGTACTTC; CDR3 protein: CASSLDAGSDYEQYF
D gene: -; V gene: TRBV12-3/TRBV12-4; J gene: TRBJ1-5; clone size: few; CDR3 DNA: TGTGCCAGCAGTTTTGATGGATATCAGCCCCAGCATTTT; CDR3 protein: CASSFDGYQPQHF
D gene: TRBD2; V gene: TRBV6-5; J gene: TRBJ2-5; clone size: many; CDR3 DNA: TGTGCCAGCAGTTTCGCGGGGGGGCTTGCGGAGACCCAGTACTTC; CDR3 protein: CASSFAGGLAETQYF
D gene: TRBD1; V gene: TRBV6-6; J gene: TRBJ2-3; clone size: many; CDR3 DNA: TGTGCCAGCAGGCTTACAGGGGAAAACACAGATACGCAGTATTTT; CDR3 protein: CASRLTGENTDTQYF
D gene: TRBD1; V gene: TRBV9; J gene: TRBJ2-5; clone size: medium-sized; CDR3 DNA: TGTGCCAGCAGCGTAGGAGGACAGGGGTCGGAGACCCAGTACTTC; CDR3 protein: CASSVGGQGSETQYF
D gene: TRBD1; V gene: TRBV15; J gene: TRBJ1-1; clone size: medium-sized; CDR3 DNA: TGTGCCACCAGCACTCAGAGGGCGACAGGGATAGCGACTACTGAAGCTTTCTTT; CDR3 protein: CATSTQRATGIATTEAFF
D gene: -; V gene: TRBV3-1; J gene: TRBJ1-6; clone size: medium-sized; CDR3 DNA: TGTGCGAGCGCGGGCGCGGGGAATTCACCCCTCCACTTT; CDR3 protein: CASAGAGNSPLHF
D gene: TRBD2; V gene: TRBV5-4; J gene: TRBJ2-3; clone size: medium-sized; CDR3 DNA: TGTGCCAGCAACCCAGGTAGCGGGGGGCCGAATACGCAGTATTTT; CDR3 protein: CASNPGSGGPNTQYF
D gene: TRBD1; V gene: TRBV5-1; J gene: TRBJ2-3; clone size: many; CDR3 DNA: TGCGCCAGCAGCCCCTCCCCAGGGGGCGCGCCAGATACGCAGTATTTT; CDR3 protein: CASSPSPGGAPDTQYF
D gene: -; V gene: TRBV19; J gene: TRBJ2-7; clone size: -; CDR3 DNA: TGTGCCTCAAGGGACGCCGCCTACGAGCAGTACTTC; CDR3 protein: CASRDAAYEQYF
D gene: -; V gene: TRBV20-1; J gene: TRBJ1-6; clone size: -; CDR3 DNA: TGCAGTGCAAAGTCAAGGGGCTCCCTCGGTGGTTCACCCCTCCACTTT; CDR3 protein: CSAKSRGSLGGSPLHF